The T cell receptor (beta chain) under discussion was sequenced for a study of shared clonotypes between healthy human individuals. In the authors' workflow: Owing to the provision of junction-only sequences devoid of quality scores by immunoSEQ, filtering differed. The data were produced by immunoSEQ multiplex PCR, yet TCRdb's version contains in-frame clones alone and is incomplete. That table furnishes V, J and clone size, whereas the DNA furnished D and trimming. The profile shows about 490,000 clones, around 80% of them singletons. This CDR3 is 14 amino acids long. Germline loops: CDR1 SGHAT, CDR2 FQDESV (reference sequence). V was cut by 1 base and J by 7 bases, with 10 bases left in between. This clone showed up just a few times.

The sample was PBMCs. This chain joins TRBV11-1 and TRBJ1-4, with D uncertain. This clonotype was obtained from a woman between 40 and 50 years old in good health. Some clones in this sample may be carry-over from other donors' samples. The CDR3 sequence is CASSLDTPAEKLFF. CDR3 nucleotides: TGTGCCAGCAGCTTAGATACCCCGGCTGAAAAACTGTTTTTT.